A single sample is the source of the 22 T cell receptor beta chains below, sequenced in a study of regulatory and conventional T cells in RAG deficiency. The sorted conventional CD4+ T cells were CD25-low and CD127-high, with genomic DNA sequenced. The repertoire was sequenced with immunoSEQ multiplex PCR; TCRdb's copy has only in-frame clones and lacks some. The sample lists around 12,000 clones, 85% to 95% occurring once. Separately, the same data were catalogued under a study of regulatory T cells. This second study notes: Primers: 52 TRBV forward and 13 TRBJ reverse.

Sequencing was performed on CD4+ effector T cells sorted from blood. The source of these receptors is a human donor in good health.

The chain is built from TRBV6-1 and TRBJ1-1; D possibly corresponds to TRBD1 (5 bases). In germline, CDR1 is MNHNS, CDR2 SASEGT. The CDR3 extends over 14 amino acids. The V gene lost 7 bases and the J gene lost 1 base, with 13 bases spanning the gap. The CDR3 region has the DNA TGTGCCAGCACCCACAATACAGGGAACACTGAAGCTTTCTTT. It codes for CASTHNTGNTEAFF.

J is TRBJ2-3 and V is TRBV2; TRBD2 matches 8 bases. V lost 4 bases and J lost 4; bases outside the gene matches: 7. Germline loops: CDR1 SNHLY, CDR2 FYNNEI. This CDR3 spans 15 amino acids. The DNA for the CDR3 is TGTGCCAGCAGTGCCGGCGGGGGGAAGTCAGATACGCAGTATTTT. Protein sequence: CASSAGGGKSDTQYF. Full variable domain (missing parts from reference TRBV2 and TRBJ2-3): EPEVTQTPSHQVTQMGQEVILRCVPISNHLYFYWYRQILGQKVEFLVSFYNNEISEKSEIFDDQFSVERPDGSNFTLKIRSTKLEDSAMYFCASSAGGGKSDTQYFGPGTRLTVL.

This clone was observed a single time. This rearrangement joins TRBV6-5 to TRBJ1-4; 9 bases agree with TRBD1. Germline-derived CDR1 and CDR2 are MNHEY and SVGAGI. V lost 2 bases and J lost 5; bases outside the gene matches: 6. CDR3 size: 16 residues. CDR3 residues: CASSYLPGTGNEKLFF. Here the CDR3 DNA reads TGTGCCAGCAGTTACCTGCCCGGGACAGGGAATGAAAAACTGTTTTTT.

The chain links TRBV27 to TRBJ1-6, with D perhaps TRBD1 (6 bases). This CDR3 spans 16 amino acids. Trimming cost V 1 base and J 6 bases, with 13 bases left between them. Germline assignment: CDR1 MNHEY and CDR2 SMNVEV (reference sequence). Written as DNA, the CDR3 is TGTGCCAGCAGTTTATGGCGGGGGGCAGGTAATTCACCCCTCCACTTT. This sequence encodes CASSLWRGAGNSPLHF.

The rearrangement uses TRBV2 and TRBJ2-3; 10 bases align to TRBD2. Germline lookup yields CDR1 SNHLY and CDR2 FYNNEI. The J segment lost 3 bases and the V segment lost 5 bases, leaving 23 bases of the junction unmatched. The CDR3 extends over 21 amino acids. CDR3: CASSTTSGVVTARIGTDTQYF. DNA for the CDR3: TGTGCCAGCAGTACAACTAGCGGGGTCGTTACAGCCCGTATTGGAACAGATACGCAGTATTTT.

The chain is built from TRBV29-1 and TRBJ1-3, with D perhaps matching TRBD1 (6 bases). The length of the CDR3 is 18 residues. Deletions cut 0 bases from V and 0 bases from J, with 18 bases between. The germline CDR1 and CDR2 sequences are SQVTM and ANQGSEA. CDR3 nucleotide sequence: TGCAGCGTTGAAGAAACTGGGGGCTCCCATCGCTCTGGAAACACCATATATTTT. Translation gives CSVEETGGSHRSGNTIYF.

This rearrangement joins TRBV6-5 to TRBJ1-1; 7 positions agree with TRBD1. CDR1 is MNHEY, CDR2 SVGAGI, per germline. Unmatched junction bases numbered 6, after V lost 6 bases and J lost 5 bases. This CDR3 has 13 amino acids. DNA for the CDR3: TGTGCCAGCAGGCAAATCAGGGGGACTGAAGCTTTCTTT. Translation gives CASRQIRGTEAFF.

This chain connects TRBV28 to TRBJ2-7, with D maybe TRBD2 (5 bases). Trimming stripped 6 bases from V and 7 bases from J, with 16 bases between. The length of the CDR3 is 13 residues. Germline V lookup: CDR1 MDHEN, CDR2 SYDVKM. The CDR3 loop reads CASRGGGSREQYF. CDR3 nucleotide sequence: TGTGCCAGCAGGGGTGGAGGCTCGAGAGAGCAGTACTTC.

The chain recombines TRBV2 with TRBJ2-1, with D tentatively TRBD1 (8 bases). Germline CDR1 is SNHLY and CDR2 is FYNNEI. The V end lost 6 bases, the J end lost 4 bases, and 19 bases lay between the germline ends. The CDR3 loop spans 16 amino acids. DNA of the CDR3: TGTGCCAGCAGGAGCCGGACAGGGACTACGTACAATGAGCAGTTCTTC. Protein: CASRSRTGTTYNEQFF.

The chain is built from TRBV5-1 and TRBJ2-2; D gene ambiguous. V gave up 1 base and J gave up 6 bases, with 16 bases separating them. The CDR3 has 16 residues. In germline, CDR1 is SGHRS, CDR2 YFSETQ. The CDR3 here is CASSLFLKGLAGELFF. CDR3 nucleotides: TGCGCCAGCAGCTTGTTCCTCAAGGGTTTGGCCGGGGAGCTGTTTTTT.

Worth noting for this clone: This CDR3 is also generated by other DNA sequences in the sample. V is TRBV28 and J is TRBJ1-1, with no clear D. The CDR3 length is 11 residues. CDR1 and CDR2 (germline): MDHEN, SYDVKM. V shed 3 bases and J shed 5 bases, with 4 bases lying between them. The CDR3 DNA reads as TGTGCCAGCAGTTTGGGAACTGAAGCTTTCTTT. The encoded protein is CASSLGTEAFF.

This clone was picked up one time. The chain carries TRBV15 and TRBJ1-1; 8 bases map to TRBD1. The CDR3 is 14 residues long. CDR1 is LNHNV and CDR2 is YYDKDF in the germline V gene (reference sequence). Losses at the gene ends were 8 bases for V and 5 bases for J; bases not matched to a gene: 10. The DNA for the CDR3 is TGTGCCACCGGTTGGACAGGGAGGAGAACTGAAGCTTTCTTT. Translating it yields CATGWTGRRTEAFF.

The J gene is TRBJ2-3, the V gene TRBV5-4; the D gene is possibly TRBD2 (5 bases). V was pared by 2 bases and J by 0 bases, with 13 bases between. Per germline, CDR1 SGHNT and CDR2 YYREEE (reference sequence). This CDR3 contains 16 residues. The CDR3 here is CASSLLVGMSTDTQYF. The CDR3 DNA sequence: TGTGCCAGCAGCTTATTAGTCGGGATGAGCACAGATACGCAGTATTTT.

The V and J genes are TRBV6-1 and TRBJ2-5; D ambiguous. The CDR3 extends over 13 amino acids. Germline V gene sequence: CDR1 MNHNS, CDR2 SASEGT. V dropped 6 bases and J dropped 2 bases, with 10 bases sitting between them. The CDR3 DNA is TGTGCCAGCAGAACAGATACGCAAGAGACCCAGTACTTC. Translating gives CASRTDTQETQYF.

This CDR3 reads CASSPRRQEQYF. In DNA, the CDR3 is TGTGCCAGCAGCCCCCGGCGGCAGGAGCAGTACTTC. This chain joins TRBV11-2 and TRBJ2-7, with D uncertain. Germline V gene lookup returns CDR1 SGHAT and CDR2 FQNNGV. Trimming pared 5 bases from V and 7 bases from J, leaving 12 bases between. The CDR3 is 12 amino acids.

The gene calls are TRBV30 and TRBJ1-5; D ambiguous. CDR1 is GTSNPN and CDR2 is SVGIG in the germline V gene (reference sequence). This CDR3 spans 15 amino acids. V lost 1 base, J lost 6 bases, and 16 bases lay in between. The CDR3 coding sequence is TGTGCCTGGAGTGGGCGAGGAGGCATTGGTCAGCCCCAGCATTTT. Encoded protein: CAWSGRGGIGQPQHF.

CDR3 sequence (DNA): TGTGCCAGCAGCCTCTCGGGGGGGAGTGGACAGCCCCAGCATTTT. It yields the protein CASSLSGGSGQPQHF. The rearrangement joins TRBV6-1 to TRBJ1-5; maybe TRBD1 (5 bases). This CDR3 region has 15 residues. Germline V lookup: CDR1 MNHNS, CDR2 SASEGT. The germline V and J ends were trimmed by 6 bases and 7 bases, with 19 bases remaining between them.

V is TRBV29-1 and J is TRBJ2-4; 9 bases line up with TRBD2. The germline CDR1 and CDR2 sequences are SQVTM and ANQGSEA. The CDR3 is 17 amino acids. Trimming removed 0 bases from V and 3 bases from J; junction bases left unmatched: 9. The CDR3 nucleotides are TGCAGCGTTGAAGAGGCGGGAGGGCCTTATGGCAAAAACATTCAGTACTTC. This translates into CSVEEAGGPYGKNIQYF.

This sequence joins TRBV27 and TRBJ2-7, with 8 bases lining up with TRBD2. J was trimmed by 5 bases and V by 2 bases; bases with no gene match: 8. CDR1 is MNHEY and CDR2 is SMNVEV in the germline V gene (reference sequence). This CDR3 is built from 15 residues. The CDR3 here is CASSLEAGAPHEQYF. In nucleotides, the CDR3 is TGTGCCAGCAGTTTAGAAGCGGGAGCCCCCCACGAGCAGTACTTC.

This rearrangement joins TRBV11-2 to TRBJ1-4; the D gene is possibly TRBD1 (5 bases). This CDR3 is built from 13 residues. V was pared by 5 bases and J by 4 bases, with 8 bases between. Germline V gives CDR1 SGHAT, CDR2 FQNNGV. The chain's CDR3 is CASSRDRNEKLFF. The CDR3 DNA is TGTGCCAGCAGCCGGGACCGTAATGAAAAACTGTTTTTT.

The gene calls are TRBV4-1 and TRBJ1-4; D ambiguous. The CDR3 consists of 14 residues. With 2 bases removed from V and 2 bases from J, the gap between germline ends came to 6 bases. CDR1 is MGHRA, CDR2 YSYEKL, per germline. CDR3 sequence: CASSQLQTNEKLFF. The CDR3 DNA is TGCGCCAGCAGCCAACTTCAGACTAATGAAAAACTGTTTTTT.

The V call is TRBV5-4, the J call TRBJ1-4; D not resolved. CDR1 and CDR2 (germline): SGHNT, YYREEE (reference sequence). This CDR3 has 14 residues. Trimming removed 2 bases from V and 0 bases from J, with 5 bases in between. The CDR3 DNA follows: TGTGCCAGCAGCTTAGGACCAACTAATGAAAAACTGTTTTTT. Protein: CASSLGPTNEKLFF.